This T cell receptor beta chain was captured by sequencing in a study of cytomegalovirus exposure and HLA in healthy donors. Study-level information: Approximately 80 million unique TCRs, all from HLA-typed donors, were included in an early release of the data.

Germline lookup yields CDR1 MNHNS and CDR2 SASEGT. The CDR3 runs to 14 residues. V shed 7 bases and J shed 5 bases, with 14 bases lying between them. The PCR made use of 60 Vbeta and 13 Jbeta primers. Clones were read by immunoSEQ multiplex PCR, and TCRdb kept only the in-frame ones, dropping some. The data hold approximately 130,000 clones, with about three quarters observed a single time. The specimen sequenced was PBMCs. This chain joins TRBV6-1 and TRBJ1-4; the D is unclear. The sequence was collected from a female donor in good health and CMV-seropositive. CDR3 region: CASTFSPRNEKLFF. The CDR3 DNA reads TGTGCCAGCACTTTCAGCCCTAGAAATGAAAAACTGTTTTTT.